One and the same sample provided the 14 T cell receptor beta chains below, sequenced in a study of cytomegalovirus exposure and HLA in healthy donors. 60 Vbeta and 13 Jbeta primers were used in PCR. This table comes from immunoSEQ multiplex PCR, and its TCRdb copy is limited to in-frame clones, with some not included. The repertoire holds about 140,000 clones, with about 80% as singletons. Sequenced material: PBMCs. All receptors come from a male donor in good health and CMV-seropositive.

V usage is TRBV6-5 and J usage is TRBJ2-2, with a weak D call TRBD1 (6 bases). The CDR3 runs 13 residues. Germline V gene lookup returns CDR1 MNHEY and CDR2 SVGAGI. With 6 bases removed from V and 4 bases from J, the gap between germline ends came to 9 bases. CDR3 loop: CASRQGATGELFF. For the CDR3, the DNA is TGTGCCAGCAGACAGGGAGCCACCGGGGAGCTGTTTTTT.

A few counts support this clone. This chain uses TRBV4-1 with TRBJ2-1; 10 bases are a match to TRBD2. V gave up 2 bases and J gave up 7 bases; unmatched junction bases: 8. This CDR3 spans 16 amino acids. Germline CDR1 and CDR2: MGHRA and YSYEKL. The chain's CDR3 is CASSQKGASGGNEQFF. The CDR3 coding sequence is TGCGCCAGCAGCCAAAAAGGGGCTAGCGGGGGTAATGAGCAGTTCTTC.

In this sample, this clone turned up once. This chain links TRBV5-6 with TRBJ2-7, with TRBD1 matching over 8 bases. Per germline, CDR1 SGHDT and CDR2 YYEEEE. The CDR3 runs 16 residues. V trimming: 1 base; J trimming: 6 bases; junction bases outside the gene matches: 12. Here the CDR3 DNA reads TGTGCCAGCAGCTTGATTCTTGGGGCAGGGGGCCCCGAGCAGTACTTC. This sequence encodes CASSLILGAGGPEQYF.

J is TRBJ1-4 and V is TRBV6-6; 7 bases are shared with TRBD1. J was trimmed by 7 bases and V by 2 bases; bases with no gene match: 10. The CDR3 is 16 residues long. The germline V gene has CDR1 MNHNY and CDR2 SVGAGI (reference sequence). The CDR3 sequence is CASSYGSGGWGEKLFF. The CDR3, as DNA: TGTGCCAGCAGTTACGGGTCAGGGGGTTGGGGTGAAAAACTGTTTTTT.

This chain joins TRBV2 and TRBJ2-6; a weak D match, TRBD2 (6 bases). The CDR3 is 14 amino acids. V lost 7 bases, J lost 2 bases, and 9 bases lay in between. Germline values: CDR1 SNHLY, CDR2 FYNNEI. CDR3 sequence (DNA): TGTGCCAGCAATTCGGGGGCTGGGGCCAACGTCCTGACTTTC. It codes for CASNSGAGANVLTF.

CDR3 coding DNA: TGCGCCAGCAGCCAAGATTCGGTTGAAAAACTGTTTTTT. This sequence encodes CASSQDSVEKLFF. This chain uses TRBV4-1 with TRBJ1-4; D is ambiguous. Germline assignment: CDR1 MGHRA and CDR2 YSYEKL. This CDR3 region has 13 residues. The V end lost 0 bases, the J end lost 7 bases, and 6 bases lay between the germline ends.

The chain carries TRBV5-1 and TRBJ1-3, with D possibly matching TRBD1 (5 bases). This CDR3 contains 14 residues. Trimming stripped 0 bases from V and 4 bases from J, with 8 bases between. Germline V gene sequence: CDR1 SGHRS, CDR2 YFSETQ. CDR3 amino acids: CASSLGQGGNTIYF. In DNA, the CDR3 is TGCGCCAGCAGCTTGGGCCAGGGAGGAAACACCATATATTTT.

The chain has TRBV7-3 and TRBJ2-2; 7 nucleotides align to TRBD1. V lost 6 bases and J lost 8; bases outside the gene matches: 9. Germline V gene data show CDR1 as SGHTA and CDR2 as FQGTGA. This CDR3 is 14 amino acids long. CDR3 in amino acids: CASSRDSGTGELFF. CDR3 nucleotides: TGTGCCAGCAGTCGGGACAGTGGGACGGGGGAGCTGTTTTTT. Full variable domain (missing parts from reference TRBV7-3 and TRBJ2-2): GAGVSQTPSNKVTEKGKYVELRCDPISGHTALYWYRQSLGQGPEFLIYFQGTGAADDSGLPNDRFFAVRPEGSVSTLKIQRTERGDSAVYLCASSRDSGTGELFFGEGSRLTVL.

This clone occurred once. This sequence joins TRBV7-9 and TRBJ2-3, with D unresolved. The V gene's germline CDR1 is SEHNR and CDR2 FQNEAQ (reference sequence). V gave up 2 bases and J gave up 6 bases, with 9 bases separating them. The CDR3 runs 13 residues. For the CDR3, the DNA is TGTGCCAGCAGCTTATTCGGTGCGGATACGCAGTATTTT. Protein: CASSLFGADTQYF.

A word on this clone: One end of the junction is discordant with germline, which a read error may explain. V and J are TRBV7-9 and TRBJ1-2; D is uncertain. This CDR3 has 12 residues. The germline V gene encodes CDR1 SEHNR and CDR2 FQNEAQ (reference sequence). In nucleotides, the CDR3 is TGTTCCAGCAGCTTTGACCGGGGAAGCTACACCTTC. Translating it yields CSSSFDRGSYTF.

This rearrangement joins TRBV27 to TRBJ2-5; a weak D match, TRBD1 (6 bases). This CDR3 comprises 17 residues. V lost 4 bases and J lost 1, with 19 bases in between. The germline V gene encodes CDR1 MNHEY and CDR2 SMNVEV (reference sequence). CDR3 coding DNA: TGTGCCAGCAGTTCTTTATTCGAGCGGACAGCCCAAGAGACCCAGTACTTC. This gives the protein CASSSLFERTAQETQYF.

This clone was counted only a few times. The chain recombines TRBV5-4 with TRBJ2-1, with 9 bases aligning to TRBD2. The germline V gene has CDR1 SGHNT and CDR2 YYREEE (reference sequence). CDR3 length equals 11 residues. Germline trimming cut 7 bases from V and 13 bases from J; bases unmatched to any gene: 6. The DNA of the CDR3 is TGTGCCAGCCGGATTAGCGGGAGACAGTTCTTC. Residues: CASRISGRQFF.

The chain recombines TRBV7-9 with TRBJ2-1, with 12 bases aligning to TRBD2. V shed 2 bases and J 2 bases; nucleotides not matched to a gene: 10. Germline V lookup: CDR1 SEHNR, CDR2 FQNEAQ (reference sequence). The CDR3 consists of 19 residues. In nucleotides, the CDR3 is TGTGCCAGCAGCTTAAGGGGAGTACTAGCGGGGGGTCCCTACAATGAGCAGTTCTTC. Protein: CASSLRGVLAGGPYNEQFF. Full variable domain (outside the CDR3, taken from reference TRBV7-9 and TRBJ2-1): DTGVSQNPRHKITKRGQNVTFRCDPISEHNRLYWYRQTLGQGPEFLTYFQNEAQLEKSRLLSDRFSAERPKGSFSTLEIQRTEQGDSAMYLCASSLRGVLAGGPYNEQFFGPGTRLTVL.

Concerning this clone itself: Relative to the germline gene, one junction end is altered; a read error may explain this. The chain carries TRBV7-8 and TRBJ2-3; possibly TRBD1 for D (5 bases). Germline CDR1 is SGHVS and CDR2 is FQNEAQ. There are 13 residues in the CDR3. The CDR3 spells CASSSGRTGTQYF. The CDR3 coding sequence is TGTGCCAGCAGCTCGGGTCGCACAGGTACGCAGTATTTT.